Listed here are 23 T cell receptor beta chains from one sample, sequenced in a study of T cell responses to AZD1222 COVID-19 vaccine. Assay used: immunoSEQ multiplex PCR; TCRdb lists only in-frame clones, some missing. The sample lists roughly 180,000 clones, roughly 87% occurring once. The sequences come from peripheral blood, collected on day 0 of AZD1222 vaccination. These receptors all stem from an adult in good health.

The rearrangement links TRBV5-5 to TRBJ2-5; D perhaps matches TRBD2 (5 bases). CDR3 size: 14 residues. Per germline, CDR1 SGHKS and CDR2 YYEKEE (reference sequence). V was trimmed by 4 bases and J by 4 bases, leaving 14 bases between them. The CDR3 DNA reads as TGTGCCAGCAGCCTGGAGGCTGGGCGAGAGACCCAGTACTTC. This translates into CASSLEAGRETQYF.

V gene TRBV7-2 combines with J gene TRBJ2-3; TRBD1 or TRBD2 may be the D gene (6 bases each). With 4 bases removed from V and 4 bases from J, the gap between germline ends came to 21 bases. This CDR3 is 17 amino acids long. Germline V gene sequence: CDR1 SGHTA, CDR2 FQGNSA. The CDR3 protein is CASSYPRGGGGPDTQYF. CDR3 in DNA: TGTGCCAGCAGCTACCCGCGGGGCGGAGGGGGGCCAGATACGCAGTATTTT.

The genes are TRBV11-2 and TRBJ2-7; D is unclear. This CDR3 has 13 residues. CDR1 is SGHAT, CDR2 FQNNGV, per germline. V was shortened by 2 bases and J by 3 bases, with 8 bases between the two germline ends. In DNA form, the CDR3 reads TGTGCCAGCAGCTTAAATAGGAACTACGAGCAGTACTTC. Translation: CASSLNRNYEQYF.

V gene TRBV6-4 combines with J gene TRBJ1-3, with a weak D call TRBD1 (5 bases). The germline V and J ends were trimmed by 7 bases and 0 bases, with 13 bases remaining between them. The CDR3 has 15 amino acids. Looked up from germline, CDR1 is MRHNA and CDR2 is SNTAGT. For the CDR3, the DNA is TGTGCCAGCATACGGACAAGGGCCTCTGGAAACACCATATATTTT. This sequence encodes CASIRTRASGNTIYF.

A single count supports this clone. This chain connects TRBV7-2 to TRBJ1-1; TRBD1 agrees at 7 bases. This CDR3 is built from 15 residues. With V trimmed by 1 base and J by 7 bases, 9 bases remained unmatched. Germline V lookup: CDR1 SGHTA, CDR2 FQGNSA. The CDR3 DNA reads as TGTGCCAGCAGCTTAGTCACAGGGGCCCCCCTTGAAGCTTTCTTT. Protein: CASSLVTGAPLEAFF. The full variable domain, rest sourced from reference TRBV7-2 and TRBJ1-1, is GAGVSQSPSNKVTEKGKDVELRCDPISGHTALYWYRQSLGQGLEFLIYFQGNSAPDKSGLPSDRFSAERTGGSVSTLTIQRTQQEDSAVYLCASSLVTGAPLEAFFGQGTRLTVV.

The CDR3 DNA follows: TGTGCCAGCAGTCGTCTTCCGACTAGCGGGAGAAGGGCGGGGGAGACCCAGTACTTC. Its protein product is CASSRLPTSGRRAGETQYF. The gene calls are TRBV28 and TRBJ2-5, with 12 bases lining up with TRBD2. This CDR3 has 19 amino acids. In germline, CDR1 is MDHEN, CDR2 SYDVKM. The ends lost 5 bases at V and 5 bases at J; junction bases unmatched: 18. Full variable domain (missing parts from reference TRBV28 and TRBJ2-5): DVKVTQSSRYLVKRTGEKVFLECVQDMDHENMFWYRQDPGLGLRLIYFSYDVKMKEKGDIPEGYSVSREKKERFSLILESASTNQTSMYLCASSRLPTSGRRAGETQYFGPGTRLLVL.

This chain connects TRBV6-6 to TRBJ2-2; the match to TRBD1 covers 7 bases. CDR1 is MNHNY and CDR2 is SVGAGI in the germline V gene (reference sequence). The CDR3 sequence is 15 residues long. V trimming: 2 bases; J trimming: 0 bases; junction bases outside the gene matches: 0. The CDR3 spells CASSYGTANTGELFF. The CDR3 coding sequence is TGTGCCAGCAGTTACGGGACAGCGAACACCGGGGAGCTGTTTTTT.

The rearrangement joins TRBV7-2 to TRBJ2-5; D gene unclear. The CDR3 has 14 amino acids. With 4 bases removed from V and 2 bases from J, the gap between germline ends came to 11 bases. Germline values: CDR1 SGHTA, CDR2 FQGNSA. CDR3 bases: TGTGCCAGCAGCTCCATGGGCCGACAAGAGACCCAGTACTTC. Translated, it gives CASSSMGRQETQYF.

The rearrangement links TRBV5-4 to TRBJ2-5; D ambiguous. The CDR3 consists of 13 residues. In germline, CDR1 is SGHNT, CDR2 YYREEE (reference sequence). With 4 bases removed from V and 2 bases from J, the gap between germline ends came to 9 bases. As DNA, the CDR3 is TGTGCCAGCAGCAGACACCCACAAGAGACCCAGTACTTC. It is translated as CASSRHPQETQYF.

The chain carries TRBV20-1 and TRBJ1-1; D gene ambiguous. Trimming pared 3 bases from V and 1 base from J, leaving 9 bases between. Germline V gene sequence: CDR1 DFQATT, CDR2 SNEGSKA (reference sequence). CDR3 size: 13 residues. The CDR3 spells CSASKGTNTEAFF. DNA for the CDR3: TGCAGTGCTAGTAAGGGTACGAACACTGAAGCTTTCTTT.

The V gene is TRBV19, the J gene TRBJ2-7, with 9 bases lining up with TRBD1. The ends lost 7 bases at V and 5 bases at J; junction bases unmatched: 18. The CDR3 consists of 17 residues. Germline V gene data show CDR1 as LNHDA and CDR2 as SQIVND (reference sequence). DNA of the CDR3: TGTGCCAGTACCCCGAGACCTACCGGGACAGGGATTAACGAGCAGTACTTC. As protein: CASTPRPTGTGINEQYF.

The rearrangement joins TRBV9 to TRBJ1-2, with D unresolved. The length of the CDR3 is 13 residues. Germline assignment: CDR1 SGDLS and CDR2 YYNGEE. V lost 0 bases to trimming and J lost 4 bases, with 7 bases between them. The CDR3 region has the DNA TGTGCCAGCAGCGTAGAAGATATCTATGGCTACACCTTC. This gives the protein CASSVEDIYGYTF.

The chain combines TRBV5-8 with TRBJ1-3; no clear D gene. Germline assignment: CDR1 SGHTS and CDR2 YDEGEE. V lost 3 bases and J 0 bases, leaving 7 bases between the germline ends. CDR3 length equals 14 residues. CDR3 nucleotide sequence: TGTGCCAGCAGCTCACTCCTCTCTGGAAACACCATATATTTT. Translating gives CASSSLLSGNTIYF. The whole variable domain, filled in from reference TRBV5-8 and TRBJ1-3, reads EAGVTQSPTHLIKTRGQQATLRCSPISGHTSVYWYQQALGLGLQFLLWYDEGEERNRGNFPPRFSGRQFPNYSSELNVNALELEDSALYLCASSSLLSGNTIYFGEGSWLTVV.

The chain links TRBV3-1 (or the pseudogene TRBV3-2) to TRBJ2-1; 13 bases are a match to TRBD2. J was trimmed by 1 base and V by 3 bases; bases with no gene match: 9. Germline V gene data show CDR1 as LGHDT and CDR2 as YNNKEL (reference sequence). There are 19 residues in the CDR3. The chain's CDR3 is CASSHGPTSGGPSYNEQFF. The CDR3 DNA reads as TGTGCCAGCAGCCATGGTCCGACTAGCGGGGGGCCGTCCTACAATGAGCAGTTCTTC.

The chain combines TRBV2 with TRBJ2-1, with 14 bases matching TRBD2. Germline V lookup: CDR1 SNHLY, CDR2 FYNNEI. With V trimmed by 6 bases and J by 3 bases, 1 base remained unmatched. This CDR3 comprises 15 residues. Here the CDR3 DNA reads TGTGCCAGCAGGGGACTAGCGGGAGTCTACAATGAGCAGTTCTTC. Translated, it gives CASRGLAGVYNEQFF.

This clone was counted once. V is TRBV6-5 and J is TRBJ1-1; 10 bases fit TRBD1. The junction had 4 bases not matched to a gene; V was cut back by 7 bases and J by 5 bases. The V gene's germline CDR1 is MNHEY and CDR2 SVGAGI. The CDR3 is 13 residues long. For the CDR3, the DNA is TGTGCCAGCACGACAGGGGGCTCAACTGAAGCTTTCTTT. It specifies CASTTGGSTEAFF.

This chain links TRBV6-5 with TRBJ2-3; 7 nucleotides align to TRBD1. The junction had 7 bases not matched to a gene; V was cut back by 6 bases and J by 4 bases. Germline CDR1 reads MNHEY; CDR2 reads SVGAGI. This CDR3 comprises 14 residues. DNA for the CDR3: TGTGCCAGCAGGCGACAGGGAAGCCCAGATACGCAGTATTTT. It specifies CASRRQGSPDTQYF.

The chain links TRBV19 to TRBJ1-5; D is uncertain. CDR1 is LNHDA, CDR2 SQIVND, per germline (reference sequence). Trimming left V 0 bases short and J 0 bases short, with 9 bases between. This CDR3 contains 16 residues. The CDR3 DNA sequence: TGTGCCAGTAGTATAGACAGCTCGTATAGCAATCAGCCCCAGCATTTT. Residues: CASSIDSSYSNQPQHF.

The chain uses TRBV7-2 and TRBJ2-1; possibly TRBD1 or TRBD2 for D (6 bases each). V lost 3 bases and J lost 0, with 9 bases in between. The CDR3 length is 15 residues. The V gene's germline CDR1 is SGHTA and CDR2 FQGNSA. For the CDR3, the DNA is TGTGCCAGCAGCTTTGGGGGGCCCTCCTACAATGAGCAGTTCTTC. Translated: CASSFGGPSYNEQFF.

V is TRBV5-3 and J is TRBJ2-7; tentatively, D is TRBD2 (7 bases). TRBV5-3 is an ORF for which the function is uncertain. V was shortened by 0 bases and J by 0 bases, with 13 bases between the two germline ends. The CDR3 is made up of 16 amino acids. CDR3 nucleotides: TGTGCCAGAAGCTTGGCGCGGGGGCAGAGCTCCTACGAGCAGTACTTC. Protein product: CARSLARGQSSYEQYF.

The chain has TRBV15 and TRBJ1-2; the D is unclear. V was trimmed by 5 bases and J by 4 bases, leaving 17 bases between them. Per germline, CDR1 LNHNV and CDR2 YYDKDF (reference sequence). The CDR3 length is 15 residues. This CDR3 is CATSGSGRNTYGYTF. The CDR3 nucleotides read TGTGCCACCAGCGGGAGTGGAAGGAATACCTATGGCTACACCTTC.

The chain uses TRBV4-2 and TRBJ2-1; no reliable D call. The CDR3 totals 15 residues. Germline assignment: CDR1 LGHNA and CDR2 YNFKEQ. V shed 1 base and J shed 6 bases, with 13 bases lying between them. The CDR3 protein is CASSQAPNRGNEQFF. CDR3 nucleotides: TGTGCCAGCAGCCAAGCTCCAAATCGTGGCAATGAGCAGTTCTTC.

This clone was counted a few times. The chain links TRBV13 to TRBJ2-1; the match to TRBD2 covers 14 bases. The CDR3 is 17 residues long. Germline lookup yields CDR1 PRHDT and CDR2 FYEKMQ (reference sequence). The junction had 10 bases not matched to a gene; V was cut back by 3 bases and J by 9 bases. In DNA form, the CDR3 reads TGTGCCAGCAGCTTCTCCGGGACTAGCGGGAGTAAGGGTGAGCAGTTCTTC. Its translation is CASSFSGTSGSKGEQFF.